This T cell receptor beta chain was sequenced during a study of cytomegalovirus exposure and HLA in healthy donors. A remark on this clone: The antigen remains unidentified.

Use of 60 Vbeta and 13 Jbeta primers characterized the PCR. Repertoires were generated with immunoSEQ multiplex PCR, while TCRdb's copy carries only in-frame clones and drops some. This table holds 150,000 to 200,000 clones, roughly 79% found once. All the people who gave samples were healthy bone marrow donors. The V gene's germline CDR1 is GTSNPN and CDR2 SVGIG (reference sequence). The CDR3 spans 13 residues. The J segment lost 4 bases and the V segment lost 3 bases, leaving 4 bases of the junction unmatched. Study-wide findings and caveats: Among TCR beta chains, those listed as cytomegalovirus-associated numbered under 200.

The chain employs TRBV30 and TRBJ1-1; TRBD1 matches 8 bases. Sequencing was performed on PBMCs. This receptor was obtained from a woman aged 30 to 39 in good health and CMV-seropositive. The CDR3: CAWRKTGVTEAFF. The CDR3 DNA is TGTGCCTGGAGGAAGACAGGGGTCACTGAAGCTTTCTTT.